One sample yielded the 24 T cell receptor beta chains listed below, sequenced in a study of shared clonotypes between healthy human individuals. TCRdb keeps only in-frame clones here, not all; method: immunoSEQ multiplex PCR. Among under 600,000 clones, roughly 98% were seen once, and the ten largest hold approximately 0.3%. CD8 cells classed as naive were CD45RO-negative and positively selected for CCR7, excluding terminally differentiated effector memory CD45RA+ cells. Sequencing was carried out using naive CD8+ T cells sorted from blood. The receptors stem from a man aged 30 to 39 in good health.

The chain links TRBV5-4 to TRBJ2-7, with 7 bases fitting TRBD2. Unmatched junction bases numbered 12, after V lost 4 bases and J lost 5 bases. The CDR3 totals 15 residues. Germline-derived CDR1 and CDR2 are SGHNT and YYREEE (reference sequence). The CDR3 region is CASSPGGTSADEQYF. The CDR3 DNA sequence: TGTGCCAGCAGCCCGGGAGGTACTAGCGCCGACGAGCAGTACTTC. Full variable domain (outside the CDR3, taken from reference TRBV5-4 and TRBJ2-7): ETGVTQSPTHLIKTRGQQVTLRCSSQSGHNTVSWYQQALGQGPQFIFQYYREEENGRGNFPPRFSGLQFPNYSSELNVNALELDDSALYLCASSPGGTSADEQYFGPGTRLTVT.

The chain couples TRBV25-1 to TRBJ1-2; D is uncertain. The CDR3 consists of 12 residues. Trimming left V 3 bases short and J 7 bases short, with 9 bases between. Germline V lookup: CDR1 MGHDK, CDR2 SYGVNS. The CDR3 is CASSDRYFGYTF. In DNA, the CDR3 is TGTGCCAGCAGTGACAGGTATTTTGGCTACACCTTC.

V and J are TRBV7-2 and TRBJ2-5; 11 nucleotides match TRBD2. The V and J ends lost 3 bases and 5 bases, in that order; junction bases with no gene match: 8. This CDR3 contains 16 residues. Germline assignment: CDR1 SGHTA and CDR2 FQGNSA. The CDR3 DNA reads as TGTGCCAGCAGCTTCCGATTAGCGGGAGGGCCGGAGACCCAGTACTTC. Protein product: CASSFRLAGGPETQYF.

The V call is TRBV28, the J call TRBJ2-1; D is ambiguous. With 3 bases removed from V and 0 bases from J, the gap between germline ends came to 12 bases. The CDR3 has 16 residues. Per the germline V gene, CDR1 is MDHEN and CDR2 is SYDVKM. CDR3 coding DNA: TGTGCCAGCAGTTTGTACTCTCTAAGCTCCTACAATGAGCAGTTCTTC. Translated: CASSLYSLSSYNEQFF.

CDR3 sequence reads: CASRGTADGGELFF. The CDR3 DNA is TGTGCCAGCAGAGGGACGGCCGACGGTGGGGAGCTGTTTTTT. The chain links TRBV6-5 to TRBJ2-2; D could derive from TRBD1 or TRBD2 (5 bases each). The V gene lost 6 bases and the J gene lost 8 bases, with 16 bases spanning the gap. The CDR3 spans 14 residues. Germline CDR1 is MNHEY and CDR2 is SVGAGI.

The chain joins TRBV29-1 to TRBJ1-2, with 8 bases fitting TRBD1. From germline, CDR1 is SQVTM and CDR2 ANQGSEA. J gave up 2 bases and V 7 bases, and 6 bases lay outside the gene matches. The CDR3 runs 13 residues. The DNA of the CDR3 is TGCAGCGACCGGGGACAGGCAAACTATGGCTACACCTTC. Translated, it gives CSDRGQANYGYTF.

The J gene is TRBJ2-1, the V gene TRBV5-1; 13 nucleotides align to TRBD2. V was pared by 5 bases and J by 5 bases, with 13 bases of the junction left unmatched. The germline V gene encodes CDR1 SGHRS and CDR2 YFSETQ. The CDR3 length is 18 residues. The CDR3 bases are TGCGCCAGCAGTCCGGGACTAGCGGGAAGGGGACCCGACAATGAGCAGTTCTTC. Its protein is CASSPGLAGRGPDNEQFF. The full variable domain, rest sourced from reference TRBV5-1 and TRBJ2-1, is KAGVTQTPRYLIKTRGQQVTLSCSPISGHRSVSWYQQTPGQGLQFLFEYFSETQRNKGNFPGRFSGRQFSNSRSEMNVSTLELGDSALYLCASSPGLAGRGPDNEQFFGPGTRLTVL.

This CDR3 reads CASSPTAGGDNEQFF. CDR3 nucleotide sequence: TGTGCCAGCTCACCAACAGCGGGAGGCGACAATGAGCAGTTCTTC. The rearrangement links TRBV18 to TRBJ2-1; 9 nucleotides line up with TRBD2. CDR1 is KGHSH and CDR2 is LQKENI in the germline V gene. The ends lost 2 bases at V and 5 bases at J; junction bases unmatched: 4. The CDR3 loop spans 15 amino acids.

The CDR3, as DNA: TGTGCCAGCAGCTTATACCTCCTCCCAACCGGGACTAGCAACGAGCAGTACTTC. Its protein product is CASSLYLLPTGTSNEQYF. The rearrangement uses TRBV7-8 and TRBJ2-7, with 9 bases fitting TRBD2. V trimming: 2 bases; J trimming: 5 bases; junction bases outside the gene matches: 16. Looked up from germline, CDR1 is SGHVS and CDR2 is FQNEAQ. This CDR3 is built from 18 residues.

The gene calls are TRBV7-8 and TRBJ2-6; TRBD1 matches 9 bases. The CDR3 has 19 amino acids. Germline V CDR1 and CDR2: SGHVS, FQNEAQ. V trimming: 5 bases; J trimming: 3 bases; junction bases outside the gene matches: 14. CDR3: CASSRNPGQGLGGANVLTF. The CDR3 nucleotides read TGTGCCAGCAGCCGCAACCCCGGACAGGGGTTGGGTGGGGCCAACGTCCTGACTTTC. The full variable domain, rest sourced from reference TRBV7-8 and TRBJ2-6, is GAGVSQSPRYKVAKRGQDVALRCDPISGHVSLFWYQQALGQGPEFLTYFQNEAQLDKSGLPSDRFFAERPEGSVSTLKIQRTQQEDSAVYLCASSRNPGQGLGGANVLTFGAGSRLTVL.

CDR3 protein: CASSAQGDEKLFF. CDR3 bases: TGTGCCAGCAGCGCCCAGGGTGATGAAAAACTGTTTTTT. V and J are TRBV27 and TRBJ1-4, with D possibly TRBD1 on 5 matching bases. The CDR3 loop spans 13 amino acids. With 6 bases removed from V and 6 bases from J, the gap between germline ends came to 11 bases. The germline V gene has CDR1 MNHEY and CDR2 SMNVEV (reference sequence).

The genes are TRBV5-1 and TRBJ2-4; D is perhaps TRBD2 (5 bases). Trimming took 1 base from V and 0 from J, leaving 11 bases between them. In germline, CDR1 is SGHRS, CDR2 YFSETQ. The CDR3 is 16 amino acids. The CDR3, as DNA: TGCGCCAGCAGCTTGTCGGCTCTAGCAGCCAAAAACATTCAGTACTTC. This translates into CASSLSALAAKNIQYF.

The chain employs TRBV6-1 and TRBJ2-7; the D gene is possibly TRBD1 (5 bases). Germline lookup yields CDR1 MNHNS and CDR2 SASEGT. The V end lost 2 bases, the J end lost 7 bases, and 15 bases lay between the germline ends. The CDR3 is made up of 14 amino acids. CDR3 coding DNA: TGTGCCAGCAGTGAAAGGGGAAATCTAGGAGAGCAGTACTTC. Protein: CASSERGNLGEQYF.

The chain links TRBV5-8 to TRBJ1-2, with no clear D. This CDR3 is built from 14 residues. V lost 0 bases and J lost 0, with 6 bases in between. Germline lookup yields CDR1 SGHTS and CDR2 YDEGEE. This chain's CDR3 is CASSLVQTNYGYTF. The DNA for the CDR3 is TGTGCCAGCAGCTTGGTACAGACTAACTATGGCTACACCTTC.

The rearrangement joins TRBV7-8 to TRBJ2-7, with D hard to call. CDR3 length: 14 residues. CDR1 SGHVS and CDR2 FQNEAQ come from the germline V gene. Trimming cost V 5 bases and J 2 bases, with 13 bases left between them. The CDR3 DNA reads TGTGCCAGCAGCGCAGACGGACGGACCTACGAGCAGTACTTC. Translated, it gives CASSADGRTYEQYF.

A note on this clone: This specimen includes other DNA sequences encoding the same CDR3. V usage is TRBV13 and J usage is TRBJ2-7; unclear D gene. The CDR3 sequence is 13 residues long. V was clipped by 0 bases and J by 0 bases, with 3 bases between them. Germline V CDR1 and CDR2: PRHDT, FYEKMQ (reference sequence). CDR3 loop: CASSLGSSYEQYF. As DNA, the CDR3 is TGTGCCAGCAGCTTAGGGAGCTCCTACGAGCAGTACTTC.

The chain combines TRBV7-8 with TRBJ2-1, with unresolved D. The CDR3 is 16 residues long. Germline CDR1 SGHVS, CDR2 FQNEAQ. Trimming pared 5 bases from V and 5 bases from J, leaving 19 bases between. CDR3 sequence reads: CASSPNIRLRNNEQFF. In nucleotides, the CDR3 is TGTGCCAGCAGCCCTAACATCCGTCTTCGAAACAATGAGCAGTTCTTC.

The chain joins TRBV29-1 to TRBJ1-2, with 7 bases matching TRBD1. Germline V CDR1 and CDR2: SQVTM, ANQGSEA. The CDR3 contains 13 residues. The trim removed 7 bases at V and 10 bases at J, leaving 15 bases unmatched. CDR3 nucleotides: TGCAGCGCTATAGTGGGGACAGAAGATGTCTACACCTTC. Its translation: CSAIVGTEDVYTF.

The CDR3 loop reads CASSQGDRNYEQYF. DNA for the CDR3: TGCGCCAGCAGCCAAGGGGACAGAAACTACGAGCAGTACTTC. V is TRBV4-1 and J is TRBJ2-7; 7 bases line up with TRBD1. The CDR3 spans 14 residues. Germline CDR1 is MGHRA and CDR2 is YSYEKL. V shed 1 base, J shed 3 bases, and the junction held 3 bases outside the gene matches.

The CDR3 sequence is CASSDLQTGEDYGYTF. The CDR3, as DNA: TGTGCCAGCAGTGACCTCCAGACGGGAGAGGACTATGGCTACACCTTC. The chain uses TRBV25-1 and TRBJ1-2; the D is unclear. CDR1 is MGHDK, CDR2 SYGVNS, per germline. The V end was cut by 3 bases, the J end by 3 bases, with 17 bases between. This CDR3 has 16 amino acids.

For this clone: Additional DNA sequences in this sample encode the identical CDR3. J is TRBJ2-7 and V is TRBV4-3, with D perhaps TRBD2 (6 bases). V lost 3 bases, J lost 3 bases, and 12 bases lay in between. The CDR3 runs to 14 residues. CDR1 LGHNA and CDR2 YSLEER come from the germline V gene. The CDR3 nucleotides are TGCGCCAGCAGCCAGGATTACGGGGGCTACGAGCAGTACTTC. Amino acid sequence: CASSQDYGGYEQYF.

This clone was seen a single time. In the same sample, other DNA sequences code for this CDR3. This chain joins TRBV7-8 and TRBJ2-1, with D hard to call. Germline CDR1 is SGHVS and CDR2 is FQNEAQ. Trimming left V 1 base short and J 10 bases short, with 5 bases between. The CDR3 is made up of 11 amino acids. The CDR3 DNA reads TGTGCCAGCAGCTTAGTGGGCGAGCAGTTCTTC. Its protein is CASSLVGEQFF.

The chain has TRBV30 and TRBJ2-1; 7 nucleotides match TRBD2. V dropped 1 base and J dropped 8; count of bases not matched to a gene: 8. The CDR3 has 14 amino acids. Per germline, CDR1 GTSNPN and CDR2 SVGIG (reference sequence). The CDR3 is CAWSARESPYEQFF. The CDR3 DNA reads as TGTGCCTGGAGTGCGCGGGAGTCTCCCTATGAGCAGTTCTTC.

This chain uses TRBV11-1 with TRBJ2-7; D gene uncertain. The CDR3 has 13 amino acids. From germline, CDR1 is SGHAT and CDR2 FQDESV (reference sequence). V was clipped by 3 bases and J by 2 bases, with 8 bases between them. The CDR3 region is CASSLARTYEQYF. The CDR3 nucleotides read TGTGCCAGCAGCTTGGCCAGGACCTACGAGCAGTACTTC.